The subject of this entry is one T cell receptor (beta chain). It has no known antigen specificity. No much larger clone exists at a distance of one base, and base qualities are not known. This specimen comes from a study of T cell responses to AZD1222 COVID-19 vaccine (dated by TCRdb to the early 2020s). Background on the whole study: TCR sequencing covered more than 230 trial participants: about 210 given two doses of AZD1222 and 26 given two doses of MenACWY control vaccine. Trial participants were enrolled by age into subgroups of 18-55, 56-69 and 70-plus years, and around 150, 28 and 57 TCR-sequenced participants, respectively, were included in these subgroups. The paper as a whole reports these results and caveats: Epitopes outside the regions mutated in the B.1.351 and B.1.1.7 variants were reportedly recognized by nearly half of the unique spike-specific TCRs. After two AZD1222 doses, both the breadth and the depth of spike-specific TCRs were significantly higher than at day 0 and than in MenACWY recipients. In the small 56-69-year group, the increase in depth fell short of significance, most likely because of low power. Participants were mostly white British and included more females than males, and it was suggested by the authors that clonal diversity may have been underestimated. Only a handful of AZD1222 recipients were SARS-CoV-2 seropositive at baseline, limiting conclusions about previously exposed vaccinees. CD4 TCRs associated with the vaccine covered the entire spike protein, and the dominant responses were in regions 160-218 and 743-854. No day 14 peak-response samples were available, so repertoires were characterized only after the peak T cell response.

The CDR3 regions of human TCRbeta chains were subjected to immunosequencing. Concerning the study's data processing: Repertoire TCRs were matched against a reference library of SARS-CoV-2-specific TCRs generated with the MIRA antigen-specificity platform. Breadth meant the fraction of unique TCRs that were SARS-CoV-2-associated, whereas depth meant the fraction of total T cells that were SARS-CoV-2-associated. Using the MIRA data, each spike-specific TCR was mapped to the spike region that the TCR reacts to and placed in a CD4 or CD8 class. Log10-transformed breadth and depth values were compared by one-way ANOVA with Sidak's multiple comparisons tests. Held by TCRdb, this immuneACCESS table contains in-frame sequences only and omits some clones. Under half of the omission traces to an unresolved V gene where checked; the cause of the rest is unknown. V, J and clone size reflect that table, while D and trimming were determined from the DNA. In all, the sample holds 150,000 to 200,000 clones, and just over 90% of those were seen once. Clones ranked in the top ten supply 1% to 1.5% of the sample.

This specimen's time point label, interpreted: about 28 days (+/-7) after the second vaccine dose. Because spike-specific TCR depth and breadth did not differ between the two schedules, AZD1222 recipients who got a second dose at roughly 4 weeks were pooled with those who got a second dose at roughly 12 weeks. Vaccinee samples were obtained from the UK trials COV001 and COV002, which included a single-blind randomized controlled phase 2/3 trial of AZD1222 (ChAdOx1 nCoV-19) in healthy adults. Trial participant PBMC samples were collected at day 0 and day 28 after the second dose for TCRbeta chain sequencing. Sequences were derived from peripheral blood, sampled 28 days after the second AZD1222 dose. The origin of this receptor is an adult who received the AZD1222 COVID-19 vaccine.

The nucleotides read TGTGCCAGCAGCTTAGCGAAAAGTGAGACCCAGTACTTC. Translated, this is CASSLAKSETQYF. The chain joins TRBV7-2 to TRBJ2-5; too little of a D gene remains to name it. Inclusive of the bounding cysteine and phenylalanine, the CDR3 is 13 residues long. Of all the DNA, just the CDR3 is kept, 39 bases in frame from base 1. V is cut by 0 bases and J by 5 bases, and the space between the germline ends is 7 bases. From a lookup of the germline V gene, CDR1 and CDR2 are SGHTA and FQGNSA.